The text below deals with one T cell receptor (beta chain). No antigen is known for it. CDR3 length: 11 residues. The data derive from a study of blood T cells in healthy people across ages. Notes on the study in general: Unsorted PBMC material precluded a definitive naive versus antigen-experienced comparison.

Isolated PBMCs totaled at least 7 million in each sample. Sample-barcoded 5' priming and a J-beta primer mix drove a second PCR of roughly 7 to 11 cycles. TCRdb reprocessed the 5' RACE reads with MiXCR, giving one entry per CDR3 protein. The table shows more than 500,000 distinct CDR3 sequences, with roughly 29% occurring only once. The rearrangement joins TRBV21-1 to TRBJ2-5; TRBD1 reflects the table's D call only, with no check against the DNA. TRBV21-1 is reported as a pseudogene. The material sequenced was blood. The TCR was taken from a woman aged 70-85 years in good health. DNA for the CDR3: TGTGCCAGCAGCAAATGGGCCGGGCAGTACTTC. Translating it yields CASSKWAGQYF.